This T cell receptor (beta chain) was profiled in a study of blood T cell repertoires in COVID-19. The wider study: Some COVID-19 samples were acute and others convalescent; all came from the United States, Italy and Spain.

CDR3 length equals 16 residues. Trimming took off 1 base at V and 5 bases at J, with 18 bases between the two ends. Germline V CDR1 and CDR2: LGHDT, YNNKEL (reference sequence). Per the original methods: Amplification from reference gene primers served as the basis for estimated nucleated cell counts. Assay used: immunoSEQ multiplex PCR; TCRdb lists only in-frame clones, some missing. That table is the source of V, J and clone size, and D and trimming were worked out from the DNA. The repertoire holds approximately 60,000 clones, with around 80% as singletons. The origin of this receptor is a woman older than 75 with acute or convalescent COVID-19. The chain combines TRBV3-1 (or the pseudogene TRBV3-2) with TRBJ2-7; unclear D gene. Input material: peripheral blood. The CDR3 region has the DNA TGTGCCAGCAGCCAAGTCGTACAATTATCATCCCACGAGCAGTACTTC. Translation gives CASSQVVQLSSHEQYF.